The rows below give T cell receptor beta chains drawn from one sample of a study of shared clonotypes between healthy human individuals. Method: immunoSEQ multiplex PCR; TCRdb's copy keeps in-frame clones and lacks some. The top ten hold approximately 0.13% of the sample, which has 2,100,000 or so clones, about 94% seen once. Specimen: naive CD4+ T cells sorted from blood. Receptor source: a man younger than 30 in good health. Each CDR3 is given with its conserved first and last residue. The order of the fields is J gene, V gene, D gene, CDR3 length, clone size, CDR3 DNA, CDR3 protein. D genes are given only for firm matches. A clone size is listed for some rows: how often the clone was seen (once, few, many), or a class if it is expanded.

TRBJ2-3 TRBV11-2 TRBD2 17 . TGTGCCAGCAGCATTGGGACTAGCGGGCCTAGCACAGATACGCAGTATTTT CASSIGTSGPSTDTQYF
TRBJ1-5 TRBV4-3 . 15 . TGCGCCAGCAGCCAAGACAGGGATAGCAATCAGCCCCAGCATTTT CASSQDRDSNQPQHF
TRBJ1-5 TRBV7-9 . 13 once TGTGCCAGCAGCATAACGGGGACGCAGCCCCAGCATTTT CASSITGTQPQHF
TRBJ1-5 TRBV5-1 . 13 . TGCGCCAGCAGCCGAGACAGTAATCAGCCCCAGCATTTT CASSRDSNQPQHF
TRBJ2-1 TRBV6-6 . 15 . TGTGCCACCAGCGTCCTGGGGAGCTCCTACAATGAGCAGTTCTTC CATSVLGSSYNEQFF
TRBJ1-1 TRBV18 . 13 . TGTGCCAGCTCACCACCGAAGGTCACTGAAGCTTTCTTT CASSPPKVTEAFF
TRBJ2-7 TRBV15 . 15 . TGTGCCACCAGCAGAGTGGGGGGAGGATCCTACGAGCAGTACTTC CATSRVGGGSYEQYF
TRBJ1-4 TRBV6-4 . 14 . TGTGCCAGCAGTGAACGGCCGACGAATGAAAAACTGTTTTTT CASSERPTNEKLFF
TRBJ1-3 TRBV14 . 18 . TGTGCCAGCAGCCAAGAATTGCGCCGGACCCTCTCTGGAAACACCATATATTTT CASSQELRRTLSGNTIYF
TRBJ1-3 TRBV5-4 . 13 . TGTGCCAGCACCATCAACTCTGGAAACACCATATATTTT CASTINSGNTIYF
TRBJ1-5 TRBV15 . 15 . TGTGCCACCAGCAGAGGACAGGCAAGCAATCAGCCCCAGCATTTT CATSRGQASNQPQHF
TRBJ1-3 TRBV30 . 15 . TGTGCCTGGAGTGTACAAGGGCTTGGAGGAAACACCATATATTTT CAWSVQGLGGNTIYF
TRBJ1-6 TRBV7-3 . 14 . TGTGCCAGCAGCTCGACTGGATGGAATTCACCCCTCCACTTT CASSSTGWNSPLHF
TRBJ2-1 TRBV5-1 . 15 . TGCGCCAGCAGCCGCGGGACAGATACCTACAATGAGCAGTTCTTC CASSRGTDTYNEQFF
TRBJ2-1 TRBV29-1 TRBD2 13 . TGCAGCGTTGGGGGGACTAGCGGGAGATCCCAGTTCTTC CSVGGTSGRSQFF
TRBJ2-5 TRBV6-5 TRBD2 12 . TGTGCCAGCAGTCCCCCCGGGGGGGTATCGTACTTC CASSPPGGVSYF
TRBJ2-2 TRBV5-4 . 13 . TGTGCCAGCACCACCTTAGAGACCGGGGAGCTGTTTTTT CASTTLETGELFF
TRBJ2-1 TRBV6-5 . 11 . TGTGCCAGCAGTAGGGATAATGAGCAGTTCTTC CASSRDNEQFF
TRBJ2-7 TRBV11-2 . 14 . TGTGCCAGCAGCTTAGTGAGGAGGAGTTACGAGCAGTACTTC CASSLVRRSYEQYF
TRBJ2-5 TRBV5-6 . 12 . TGTGCCAGCAGCCCCCCAACTGGGACCCAGTACTTC CASSPPTGTQYF
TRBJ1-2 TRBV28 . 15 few TGTGCCAGCAGTATCCCCCCAGGTGGGGACTATGGCTACACCTTC CASSIPPGGDYGYTF
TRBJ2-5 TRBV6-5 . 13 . TGTGCCAGCAGTTTGCAGCCGCAAGAGACCCAGTACTTC CASSLQPQETQYF
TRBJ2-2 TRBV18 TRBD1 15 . TGTGCCAGCTCACCACGACAGGGGGTTGGCGGGGAGCTGTTTTTT CASSPRQGVGGELFF
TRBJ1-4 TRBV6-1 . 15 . TGTGCCAGCAGTGAGAGGGGCGTTACTAATGAAAAACTGTTTTTT CASSERGVTNEKLFF
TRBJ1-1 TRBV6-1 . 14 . TGTGCCAGCAGTGAAAGGGGGAGGGGGTCTGAAGCTTTCTTT CASSERGRGSEAFF
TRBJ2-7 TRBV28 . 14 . TGTGCCAGCAGGGTGGGGCGCGAATCCTACGAGCAGTACTTC CASRVGRESYEQYF
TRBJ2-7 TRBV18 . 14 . TGTGCCAGCTCACCACGCCAGGACTCCTACGAGCAGTACTTC CASSPRQDSYEQYF
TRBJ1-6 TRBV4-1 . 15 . TGCGCCAGCAGCCAGCGGACAGTAGAATATTCACCCCTCCACTTT CASSQRTVEYSPLHF
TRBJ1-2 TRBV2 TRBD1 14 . TGTGCCAGCAGCAGGGAGGGACAGGGGAAAGGCTACACCTTC CASSREGQGKGYTF
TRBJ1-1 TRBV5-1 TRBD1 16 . TGCGCCAGCAGCTTGCGAGGACAGGGACTAGACACTGAAGCTTTCTTT CASSLRGQGLDTEAFF
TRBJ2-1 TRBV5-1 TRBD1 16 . TGCGCCAGCAGCTTGGCCATGGGACAGGGGTACAATGAGCAGTTCTTC CASSLAMGQGYNEQFF
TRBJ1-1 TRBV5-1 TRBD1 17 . TGCGCCAGCAGCTCCCGGGGACAGGGGTGGATGAACACTGAAGCTTTCTTT CASSSRGQGWMNTEAFF
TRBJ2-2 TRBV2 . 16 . TGTGCCAGCAGTGAATTTAGCGGAAGAACCCCCGGGGAGCTGTTTTTT CASSEFSGRTPGELFF
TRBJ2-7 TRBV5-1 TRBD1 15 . TGCGCCAGCAGCCCCACGGGACAGGGGAATTACGAGCAGTACTTC CASSPTGQGNYEQYF
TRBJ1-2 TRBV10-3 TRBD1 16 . TGTGCCATCAGTAGCACACCGGACAGGGGAGGAGGTGGCTACACCTTC CAISSTPDRGGGGYTF
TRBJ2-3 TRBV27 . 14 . TGTGCCAGCAGTCCCCGGGCCAAGGGGGATACGCAGTATTTT CASSPRAKGDTQYF
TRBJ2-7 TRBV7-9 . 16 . TGTGCCAGCAGCTTAGGCAACAGGGCGAGCTCCTACGAGCAGTACTTC CASSLGNRASSYEQYF
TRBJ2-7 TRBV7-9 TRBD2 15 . TGTGCCAGCAGCCAGGGACTAGCGGGGTCCTACGAGCAGTACTTC CASSQGLAGSYEQYF
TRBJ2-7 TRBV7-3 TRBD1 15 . TGTGCCAGCAGCTTGGTGGGGACAGGGGTCGACGAGCAGTACTTC CASSLVGTGVDEQYF
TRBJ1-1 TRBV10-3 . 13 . TGTGCCATCAGTGGGGGGAAGGGGGCTGAAGCTTTCTTT CAISGGKGAEAFF
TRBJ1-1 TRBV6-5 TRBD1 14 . TGTGCCAGCAGTGGGGGGACAGGGCGGACTGAAGCTTTCTTT CASSGGTGRTEAFF